This entry lists 21 T cell receptor beta chains sequenced from one sample in a study of vaccination and CD4 T cells after COVID-19. No antigen has been assigned to these receptors. Time point indicated: late sampling 161 to 241 days after vaccination in a few convalescent patients. The treatment denotes: 10-day PBMC culture with coronavirus spike peptide pools or control peptides (ViraFEST assay). With the Oncomine TCR Beta short-read assay, DNA from cultured CD4+ T cells was sequenced. TCRdb called the PCR reads again in MiXCR, with one record for every CDR3 protein. The table lists some 16,000 distinct CDR3 sequences, around 50% of them singletons. The sample consisted of CD4+ T cells from blood, cultured in vitro, taken about 7 months after SARS-CoV-2 vaccination. The receptors stem from a human donor who had recovered from COVID-19.

The chain recombines TRBV5-4 with TRBJ1-2, with a weak D call TRBD1 (6 bases). The V gene lost 3 bases and the J gene lost 8 bases, with 17 bases spanning the gap. CDR1 and CDR2 (germline): SGHNT, YYREEE (reference sequence). The CDR3 is made up of 14 amino acids. This chain's CDR3 is CASSSPDRRKGYTF. The CDR3 DNA is TGTGCCAGCAGCTCCCCGGACAGACGAAAGGGCTACACCTTC.

The rearrangement uses TRBV20-1 and TRBJ1-2; D unresolved. Germline CDR1 reads DFQATT; CDR2 reads SNEGSKA (reference sequence). The CDR3 is 14 residues long. V lost 0 bases, J lost 2 bases, and 10 bases lay in between. The CDR3 DNA reads as TGCAGTGCTAGAGATCTTCGGAGAAACTATGGCTACACCTTC. Residues: CSARDLRRNYGYTF.

This clonotype was seen a handful of times. The rearrangement uses TRBV6-4 and TRBJ2-5; D may be TRBD2 (7 bases). Germline CDR1 MRHNA, CDR2 SNTAGT. Trimming took 7 bases from V and 4 from J, leaving 22 bases between them. The CDR3 extends over 16 amino acids. CDR3 sequence (DNA): TGTGCCAGCACCGTGGGGGGGCAGGGGACACGAGAGACCCAGTACTTC. Translated, it gives CASTVGGQGTRETQYF.

Only one count was recorded for this clonotype. The chain employs TRBV30 and TRBJ1-2, with a tentative D call TRBD1 (5 bases). From germline, CDR1 is GTSNPN and CDR2 SVGIG (reference sequence). The germline V and J ends were trimmed by 6 bases and 5 bases, with 16 bases remaining between them. The CDR3 is 13 residues long. CDR3 sequence reads: CACQSTRGYGYTF. The CDR3 DNA follows: TGTGCCTGCCAATCAACGAGGGGATATGGCTACACCTTC.

This clonotype was detected a few times. This chain links TRBV7-6 with TRBJ2-5; no reliable D call. Germline values: CDR1 SGHVS, CDR2 FNYEAQ. The CDR3 consists of 12 residues. V dropped 5 bases and J dropped 0 bases, with 4 bases sitting between them. The CDR3 DNA reads as TGTGCCAGCAGCCCGAACCAAGAGACCCAGTACTTC. It yields the protein CASSPNQETQYF. The variable domain in full, with the rest retrieved from reference TRBV7-6 and TRBJ2-5, is GAGVSQSPRYKVTKRGQDVALRCDPISGHVSLYWYRQALGQGPEFLTYFNYEAQQDKSGLPNDRFSAERPEGSISTLTIQRTEQRDSAMYRCASSPNQETQYFGPGTRLLVL.

The chain is built from TRBV7-9 and TRBJ2-5; unclear D gene. CDR1 SEHNR and CDR2 FQNEAQ come from the germline V gene (reference sequence). The CDR3 loop spans 11 amino acids. Trimming cost V 5 bases and J 6 bases, with 7 bases left between them. The CDR3 DNA is TGTGCCAGCAGCCACCCTCAGACCCAGTACTTC. This codes for CASSHPQTQYF.

This clonotype has only a few counts. The V and J genes are TRBV7-8 and TRBJ1-1; no firm D call. V was pared by 0 bases and J by 4 bases, with 9 bases between. CDR1 and CDR2 from the germline V gene are SGHVS and FQNEAQ. The CDR3 extends over 14 amino acids. The CDR3 here is CASSLANQLTEAFF. The CDR3 bases are TGTGCCAGCAGCTTAGCGAATCAGCTCACTGAAGCTTTCTTT.

This clonotype turned up a few times. J is TRBJ2-1 and V is TRBV5-1; tentative D call: TRBD2 (5 bases). CDR1 and CDR2 (germline): SGHRS, YFSETQ. The CDR3 extends over 14 amino acids. V lost 1 base to trimming and J lost 4 bases, with 9 bases between them. The CDR3 DNA reads as TGCGCCAGCAGCTTGAGGCCGGGGTACAATGAGCAGTTCTTC. The encoded protein is CASSLRPGYNEQFF.

The table lists this clonotype with a count of one. This chain connects TRBV6-5 to TRBJ1-1; TRBD1 is a possible D gene (5 bases). Germline V gene data show CDR1 as MNHEY and CDR2 as SVGAGI. V gave up 0 bases and J gave up 1 base, with 12 bases separating them. This CDR3 has 16 residues. CDR3 in amino acids: CASSYSGGESNTEAFF. The DNA for the CDR3 is TGTGCCAGCAGTTACTCCGGGGGGGAATCGAACACTGAAGCTTTCTTT.

This chain connects TRBV20-1 to TRBJ2-1, with D possibly being TRBD2 (5 bases). Germline values: CDR1 DFQATT, CDR2 SNEGSKA (reference sequence). The CDR3 length is 11 residues. Trimming pared 6 bases from V and 14 bases from J, leaving 17 bases between. The CDR3 nucleotides are TGCAGTGCCCGATCTGAGGGCCGAAAGTTCTTC. Amino acids: CSARSEGRKFF.

The table lists this clonotype with a few counts. This chain uses TRBV29-1 with TRBJ1-1; D is unresolved. The germline V gene encodes CDR1 SQVTM and CDR2 ANQGSEA. Trimming removed 5 bases at V and 3 bases at J, with 16 bases between. This CDR3 is built from 14 residues. This CDR3 is CSVMEGWAYTEAFF. The CDR3 DNA reads as TGCAGCGTTATGGAGGGCTGGGCGTACACTGAAGCTTTCTTT.

The chain employs TRBV6-2 or TRBV6-3 and TRBJ2-5, with 8 nucleotides matching TRBD2. V lost 7 bases and J lost 5; bases outside the gene matches: 18. CDR1 is MNHEY, CDR2 SVGEGT, per germline. The CDR3 is made up of 17 amino acids. The CDR3 region is CASTDDSAGTRGETQYF. CDR3 nucleotides: TGTGCCAGCACTGATGACAGTGCCGGGACTAGGGGGGAGACCCAGTACTTC.

The CDR3 reads CASSLYEGRRGYTQYF. The CDR3 region has the DNA TGTGCCAGCAGCTTATACGAGGGCCGGAGAGGATATACGCAGTATTTT. The V gene is TRBV7-8, the J gene TRBJ2-3; a possible D gene is TRBD2 (5 bases). The CDR3 is 16 residues long. Germline V gene sequence: CDR1 SGHVS, CDR2 FQNEAQ. V lost 2 bases to trimming and J lost 7 bases, with 19 bases between them.

This clonotype was detected only a few times. V usage is TRBV6-1 and J usage is TRBJ2-5; no firm D call. V was trimmed by 6 bases and J by 5 bases, leaving 10 bases between them. CDR1 MNHNS and CDR2 SASEGT come from the germline V gene. The CDR3 is 12 amino acids. DNA of the CDR3: TGTGCCAGCAGCTCAGGTGGGGAGACCCAGTACTTC. As protein: CASSSGGETQYF.

The genes are TRBV27 and TRBJ2-5, with 7 bases aligning to TRBD1. With 5 bases clipped from V and 2 bases from J, the junction kept 14 bases outside the gene matches. Germline assignment: CDR1 MNHEY and CDR2 SMNVEV (reference sequence). The CDR3 contains 17 residues. The CDR3 DNA sequence: TGTGCCAGCAGTATACCCCCTCACAGGGGCCCTCAAGAGACCCAGTACTTC. Translation: CASSIPPHRGPQETQYF.

This chain joins TRBV7-9 and TRBJ2-3; 7 bases map to TRBD2. The CDR3 loop spans 16 amino acids. Germline CDR1 reads SEHNR; CDR2 reads FQNEAQ (reference sequence). J gave up 5 bases and V 4 bases, and 12 bases lay outside the gene matches. The CDR3 spells CASSSEGAGVLDTQYF. CDR3 in DNA: TGTGCCAGCAGCTCTGAGGGCGCGGGGGTGCTAGATACGCAGTATTTT.

V gene TRBV18 combines with J gene TRBJ2-5, with TRBD2 identical over 8 bases. Looked up from germline, CDR1 is KGHSH and CDR2 is LQKENI. V was clipped by 6 bases and J by 4 bases; unmatched bases: 4. This CDR3 is 13 amino acids long. CDR3 protein: CASSVGLVETQYF. CDR3 bases: TGTGCCAGCTCCGTGGGACTAGTAGAGACCCAGTACTTC.

V and J are TRBV19 and TRBJ1-5; 7 positions agree with TRBD1. Germline trimming cut 5 bases from V and 7 bases from J; bases unmatched to any gene: 5. Germline values: CDR1 LNHDA, CDR2 SQIVND (reference sequence). This CDR3 is built from 13 residues. The CDR3 coding sequence is TGTGCCAGTAGTGTCGACAGGGACCAGCCCCAGCATTTT. Protein product: CASSVDRDQPQHF.

The rearrangement links TRBV20-1 to TRBJ2-3; tentatively, D is TRBD1 (5 bases). The CDR3 is made up of 12 amino acids. Germline V gives CDR1 DFQATT, CDR2 SNEGSKA (reference sequence). V was shortened by 5 bases and J by 5 bases, with 11 bases between the two germline ends. CDR3 protein: CSAAGNEDTQYF. The CDR3 DNA follows: TGCAGTGCTGCAGGGAATGAAGATACGCAGTATTTT.

This clonotype was observed a few times. The gene calls are TRBV7-8 and TRBJ1-5; D gene ambiguous. Trimming shortened V by 4 bases and J by 0 bases, and 4 bases separated the two germline ends. In germline, CDR1 is SGHVS, CDR2 FQNEAQ. The CDR3 has 13 amino acids. The CDR3 here is CASSYNSNQPQHF. DNA of the CDR3: TGTGCCAGCAGCTATAATAGCAATCAGCCCCAGCATTTT.

Only one count was recorded for this clonotype. The V and J genes are TRBV20-1 and TRBJ2-5; D remains unclear. The V end was cut by 6 bases, the J end by 4 bases, with 12 bases between. Germline assignment: CDR1 DFQATT and CDR2 SNEGSKA (reference sequence). This CDR3 comprises 12 residues. CDR3 region: CSATTHLETQYF. The CDR3 DNA reads as TGCAGTGCCACCACACACTTAGAGACCCAGTACTTC.